These 18 T cell receptor beta chains were all obtained from the same sample, sequenced in a study of siplizumab effects on memory and regulatory T cells (dated by TCRdb to between 2018 and 2021). The protocol used for the library was the immunoSEQ multiplex PCR assay. The immuneACCESS repertoire file appears here via TCRdb, limited to in-frame rearrangements. These files lack a portion of the clones; in checked studies, under half of the deficit traces to unresolved V genes, and the cause of the others is not known. The sample includes 65,000 to 70,000 clones, with 80% to 90% observed a single time. The leading ten clones occupy roughly 1.7% of the sample. Specimen: Tregs sorted from blood. The origin of the receptors is a human donor in good health.

The chain carries TRBV6-5 and TRBJ2-6, with TRBD1 as a possible D gene (6 bases). This CDR3 spans 16 amino acids. The V end was cut by 2 bases, the J end by 1 base, with 9 bases between. Germline V gene sequence: CDR1 MNHEY, CDR2 SVGAGI. In nucleotides, the CDR3 is TGTGCCAGCAGTTACGTACAGGGTTCTGGGGCCAACGTCCTGACTTTC. Amino acids: CASSYVQGSGANVLTF.

This CDR3 reads CASSYTPGGDEQFF. In DNA, the CDR3 is TGTGCCAGCAGTTACACACCCGGGGGGGATGAGCAGTTCTTC. The chain carries TRBV6-5 and TRBJ2-1, with 8 bases aligning to TRBD2. V lost 2 bases to trimming and J lost 8 bases; unmatched junction nucleotides: 5. Looked up from germline, CDR1 is MNHEY and CDR2 is SVGAGI. CDR3 length: 14 residues.

The chain employs TRBV18 and TRBJ2-5, with D maybe TRBD2 (6 bases). The CDR3 spans 12 residues. Per the germline V gene, CDR1 is KGHSH and CDR2 is LQKENI. V shed 3 bases and J shed 5 bases, with 7 bases lying between them. This chain's CDR3 is CASSPAGETQYF. Here the CDR3 DNA reads TGTGCCAGCTCACCGGCGGGGGAGACCCAGTACTTC.

V and J are TRBV6-6 and TRBJ2-7; D unresolved. The CDR3 is 15 amino acids. The V end was cut by 5 bases, the J end by 2 bases, with 16 bases between. The germline V gene encodes CDR1 MNHNY and CDR2 SVGAGI (reference sequence). The DNA for the CDR3 is TGTGCCAGCAGTCCTCCCGCGGACGGACCCTACGAGCAGTACTTC. It translates to CASSPPADGPYEQYF.

The chain recombines TRBV28 with TRBJ2-1; weak D call: TRBD2 (6 bases). Germline loops: CDR1 MDHEN, CDR2 SYDVKM. Trimming removed 1 base from V and 0 bases from J, with 16 bases in between. The CDR3 is 18 residues long. The CDR3, as DNA: TGTGCCAGCAGTTTATATGCGGGACTTCTACACTCCTACAATGAGCAGTTCTTC. Its protein is CASSLYAGLLHSYNEQFF.

This chain uses TRBV14 with TRBJ2-3; D is ambiguous. CDR1 and CDR2 (germline): SGHDN, FVKESK. CDR3 length: 15 amino acids. Trimming pared 5 bases from V and 0 bases from J, leaving 12 bases between. The CDR3 here is CASSYITTSTDTQYF. Here the CDR3 DNA reads TGTGCCAGCAGCTACATAACAACTAGCACAGATACGCAGTATTTT.

This chain connects TRBV5-1 to TRBJ1-1, with a possible D match to TRBD1 (5 bases). Germline CDR1 is SGHRS and CDR2 is YFSETQ. Trimming stripped 0 bases from V and 10 bases from J, with 13 bases between. The CDR3 is made up of 13 amino acids. In nucleotides, the CDR3 is TGCGCCAGCAGCTTGGTAGGGGTCGGGGCAGCTTTCTTT. The encoded protein is CASSLVGVGAAFF.

V gene TRBV4-3 combines with J gene TRBJ1-2, with D possibly being TRBD1 (6 bases). The V end lost 4 bases, the J end lost 4 bases, and 13 bases lay between the germline ends. Germline values: CDR1 LGHNA, CDR2 YSLEER. The CDR3 has 14 residues. The CDR3 protein is CASSPQGYGYGYTF. CDR3 nucleotides: TGCGCCAGCAGCCCCCAGGGGTACGGCTATGGCTACACCTTC.

For the CDR3, the DNA is TGTGCCAGCAGTTACTCGGGACTAGCGGGAACGACCCAGTACTTC. Residues: CASSYSGLAGTTQYF. The chain employs TRBV6-6 and TRBJ2-5, with 13 nucleotides matching TRBD2. Germline lookup yields CDR1 MNHNY and CDR2 SVGAGI (reference sequence). V shed 0 bases and J 7 bases; nucleotides not matched to a gene: 2. The CDR3 sequence is 15 residues long.

The chain is built from TRBV5-1 and TRBJ2-5; D gene uncertain. CDR1 and CDR2 (germline): SGHRS, YFSETQ. Trimming took off 3 bases at V and 7 bases at J, with 7 bases between the two ends. There are 11 residues in the CDR3. CDR3 protein: CASSSLGTQYF. For the CDR3, the DNA is TGCGCCAGCAGCTCCTTGGGGACCCAGTACTTC.

The gene calls are TRBV2 and TRBJ2-1, with TRBD2 identical over 11 bases. After removal of 6 bases from V and 6 bases from J, the junction contained 7 bases not matched to a gene. Germline loops: CDR1 SNHLY, CDR2 FYNNEI. This CDR3 comprises 15 residues. The CDR3 loop is CASSKGLAARNEQFF. The CDR3 coding sequence is TGTGCCAGCAGCAAGGGACTAGCGGCTCGCAATGAGCAGTTCTTC. Combining the CDR3 with reference TRBV2 and TRBJ2-1 gives the whole variable domain EPEVTQTPSHQVTQMGQEVILRCVPISNHLYFYWYRQILGQKVEFLVSFYNNEISEKSEIFDDQFSVERPDGSNFTLKIRSTKLEDSAMYFCASSKGLAARNEQFFGPGTRLTVL.

Concerning this clone: One junction end does not reproduce the germline sequence, and a read error may be involved. CDR3 DNA: TGTGCTAGCAGCTCGGACAGGGAAGAGACCCAGTACTTC. Residues: CASSSDREETQYF. The chain couples TRBV7-7 to TRBJ2-5; 8 nucleotides match TRBD1. Germline V gene data show CDR1 as SSHAT and CDR2 as FNYEAQ (reference sequence). The CDR3 is 13 amino acids.

The chain carries TRBV7-8 and TRBJ2-6, with TRBD2 matching over 7 bases. V trimming: 6 bases; J trimming: 4 bases; junction bases outside the gene matches: 9. Germline V CDR1 and CDR2: SGHVS, FQNEAQ. The CDR3 has 16 residues. CDR3 in amino acids: CASRRGGGLGANVLTF. The CDR3 region has the DNA TGTGCCAGCAGACGAGGCGGGGGTCTGGGGGCCAACGTCCTGACTTTC. Based on the CDR3 plus reference TRBV7-8 and TRBJ2-6, the full variable domain is GAGVSQSPRYKVAKRGQDVALRCDPISGHVSLFWYQQALGQGPEFLTYFQNEAQLDKSGLPSDRFFAERPEGSVSTLKIQRTQQEDSAVYLCASRRGGGLGANVLTFGAGSRLTVL.

The rearrangement uses TRBV4-2 and TRBJ2-3; 13 bases match TRBD2. The CDR3 extends over 16 amino acids. V gave up 1 base and J gave up 6 bases; unmatched junction bases: 4. CDR1 LGHNA and CDR2 YNFKEQ come from the germline V gene. CDR3 sequence (DNA): TGTGCCAGCAGCCAAGGGACTAGCGGGAGTGGGGATACGCAGTATTTT. The encoded protein is CASSQGTSGSGDTQYF.

The chain has TRBV21-1 and TRBJ1-5. TRBV21-1 is an annotated pseudogene. The CDR3 sequence is 17 residues long. The CDR3 DNA sequence: TGTGCCAGCAGCCTAGGGGGACGGGGAGGTAGCAATCAGCCCCAGCATTTT. Its translation: CASSLGGRGGSNQPQHF.

The chain carries TRBV5-1 and TRBJ2-3, with 11 bases that match TRBD2. The CDR3 is 16 residues long. Per germline, CDR1 SGHRS and CDR2 YFSETQ. The trim removed 0 bases at V and 7 bases at J, leaving 7 bases unmatched. The chain's CDR3 is CASSLALAGGIYTQYF. CDR3 nucleotide sequence: TGCGCCAGCAGCTTGGCCTTAGCGGGAGGGATATATACGCAGTATTTT.

The V and J genes are TRBV19 and TRBJ2-3; 8 positions agree with TRBD2. This CDR3 comprises 18 residues. Per the germline V gene, CDR1 is LNHDA and CDR2 is SQIVND (reference sequence). J lost 2 bases, V lost 1 base, and 11 bases had no gene match. The DNA for the CDR3 is TGTGCCAGTAGTATAGGTCCCTCTACTAGCGGATTCACAGATACGCAGTATTTT. Protein product: CASSIGPSTSGFTDTQYF. Full variable domain (outside the CDR3, taken from reference TRBV19 and TRBJ2-3): DGGITQSPKYLFRKEGQNVTLSCEQNLNHDAMYWYRQDPGQGLRLIYYSQIVNDFQKGDIAEGYSVSREKKESFPLTVTSAQKNPTAFYLCASSIGPSTSGFTDTQYFGPGTRLTVL.

The chain links TRBV6-1 to TRBJ2-1; D uncertain. The germline V gene encodes CDR1 MNHNS and CDR2 SASEGT. The CDR3 extends over 16 amino acids. V was trimmed by 3 bases and J by 0 bases, leaving 12 bases between them. The CDR3 loop reads CASSELRSPSYNEQFF. In nucleotides, the CDR3 is TGTGCCAGCAGTGAGCTCCGTAGTCCCTCCTACAATGAGCAGTTCTTC.